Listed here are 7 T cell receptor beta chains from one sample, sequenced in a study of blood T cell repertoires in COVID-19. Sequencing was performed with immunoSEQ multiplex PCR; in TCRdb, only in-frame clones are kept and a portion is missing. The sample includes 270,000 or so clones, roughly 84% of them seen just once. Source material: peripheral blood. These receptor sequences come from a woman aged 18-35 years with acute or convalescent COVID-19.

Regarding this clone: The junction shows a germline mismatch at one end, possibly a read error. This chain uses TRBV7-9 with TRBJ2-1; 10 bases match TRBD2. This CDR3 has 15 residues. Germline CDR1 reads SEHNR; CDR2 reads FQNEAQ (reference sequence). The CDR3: CASSSKLAGDSDQIF. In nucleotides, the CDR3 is TGTGCCAGCAGCTCCAAGCTAGCGGGAGACTCGGATCAGATCTTC.

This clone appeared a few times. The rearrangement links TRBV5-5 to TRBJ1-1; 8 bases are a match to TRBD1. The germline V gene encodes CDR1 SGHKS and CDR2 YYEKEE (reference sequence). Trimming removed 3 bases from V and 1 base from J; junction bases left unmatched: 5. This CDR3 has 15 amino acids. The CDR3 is CASSSDRGWNTEAFF. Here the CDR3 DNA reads TGTGCCAGCAGCTCAGACAGGGGATGGAACACTGAAGCTTTCTTT.

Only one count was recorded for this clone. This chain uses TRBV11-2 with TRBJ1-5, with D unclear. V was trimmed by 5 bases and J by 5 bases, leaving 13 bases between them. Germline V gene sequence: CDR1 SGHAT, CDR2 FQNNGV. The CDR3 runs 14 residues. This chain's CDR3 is CASSQVGGHQPQHF. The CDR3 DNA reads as TGTGCCAGCAGCCAGGTGGGAGGGCATCAGCCCCAGCATTTT.

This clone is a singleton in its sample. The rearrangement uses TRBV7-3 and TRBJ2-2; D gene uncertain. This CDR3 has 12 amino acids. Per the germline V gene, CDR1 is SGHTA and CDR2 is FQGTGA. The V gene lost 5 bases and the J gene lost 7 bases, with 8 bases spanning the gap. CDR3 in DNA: TGTGCCAGCAGCATGGCAGGCGGGGAGCTGTTTTTT. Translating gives CASSMAGGELFF.

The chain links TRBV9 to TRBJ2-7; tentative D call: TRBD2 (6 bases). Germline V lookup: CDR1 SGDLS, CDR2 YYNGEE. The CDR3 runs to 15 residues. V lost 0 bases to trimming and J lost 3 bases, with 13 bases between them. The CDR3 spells CASSVGGSGDYEQYF. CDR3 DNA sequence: TGTGCCAGCAGCGTAGGAGGTAGCGGTGACTACGAGCAGTACTTC.

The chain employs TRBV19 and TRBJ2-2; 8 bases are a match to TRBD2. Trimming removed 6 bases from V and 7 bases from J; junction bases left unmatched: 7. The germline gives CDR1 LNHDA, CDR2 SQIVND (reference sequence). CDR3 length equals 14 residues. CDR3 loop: CASRGTRAVGELFF. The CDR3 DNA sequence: TGTGCCAGTAGGGGGACTAGAGCGGTCGGGGAGCTGTTTTTT.

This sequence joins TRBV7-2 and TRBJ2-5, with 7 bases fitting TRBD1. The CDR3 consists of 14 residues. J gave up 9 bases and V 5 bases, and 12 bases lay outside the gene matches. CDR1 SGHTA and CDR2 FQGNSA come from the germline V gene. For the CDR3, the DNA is TGTGCCAGCAGCGCCACTTGGGACAGCGAGGCCCAGTACTTC. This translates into CASSATWDSEAQYF.